The 12 T cell receptor beta chains below come from one sample, sequenced in a study of blood T cell repertoires in COVID-19. Sequencing used immunoSEQ multiplex PCR; TCRdb keeps in-frame clones, though not all of them. The repertoire holds about 210,000 clones, more than 75% seen once, with 10% to 15% in the top ten. Sequencing was done on a sample of peripheral blood. Receptors originate from a middle-aged woman with acute or convalescent COVID-19.

The chain combines TRBV7-8 with TRBJ1-2; 9 bases match TRBD1. The V gene end was trimmed by 5 bases and the J gene end by 9 bases; junction bases not matched to a gene: 7. Germline assignment: CDR1 SGHVS and CDR2 FQNEAQ. The CDR3 sequence is 13 residues long. The DNA of the CDR3 is TGTGCCAGCAGCCCAGGGACAGGGAAACGCTACACCTTC. Its translation is CASSPGTGKRYTF.

This clone was detected a few times. The V gene is TRBV3-1 (or the pseudogene TRBV3-2), the J gene TRBJ1-2; maybe TRBD1 (6 bases). V lost 6 bases and J lost 7, with 12 bases in between. The CDR3 runs 12 residues. CDR1 is LGHDT and CDR2 is YNNKEL in the germline V gene (reference sequence). The CDR3, as DNA: TGTGCCAGCAGAAACCTGGACAGTGGCTACACCTTC. Translated, it gives CASRNLDSGYTF.

The chain couples TRBV3-1 (or the pseudogene TRBV3-2) to TRBJ1-1; 8 bases fit TRBD1. J was trimmed by 1 base and V by 1 base; bases with no gene match: 5. The CDR3 contains 16 residues. Looked up from germline, CDR1 is LGHDT and CDR2 is YNNKEL (reference sequence). The CDR3 DNA is TGTGCCAGCAGCCAAGGGACAGGGAGGTCGAACACTGAAGCTTTCTTT. Translated: CASSQGTGRSNTEAFF.

The V call is TRBV2, the J call TRBJ2-3; perhaps TRBD2 as D (6 bases). The CDR3 runs to 13 residues. Germline V gives CDR1 SNHLY, CDR2 FYNNEI. With 6 bases removed from V and 6 bases from J, the gap between germline ends came to 13 bases. The CDR3 protein is CASSPLEGDTQYF. As DNA, the CDR3 is TGTGCCAGCAGCCCCCTGGAGGGGGATACGCAGTATTTT. The complete variable domain, with remaining parts taken from reference TRBV2 and TRBJ2-3, reads EPEVTQTPSHQVTQMGQEVILRCVPISNHLYFYWYRQILGQKVEFLVSFYNNEISEKSEIFDDQFSVERPDGSNFTLKIRSTKLEDSAMYFCASSPLEGDTQYFGPGTRLTVL.

This clone was counted between two and nine times. The chain uses TRBV6-6 and TRBJ1-2; the D is unclear. The germline V and J ends were trimmed by 6 bases and 2 bases, with 13 bases remaining between them. The germline V gene has CDR1 MNHNY and CDR2 SVGAGI (reference sequence). CDR3 length: 14 amino acids. The CDR3 spells CASRLSGGNYGYTF. The DNA for the CDR3 is TGTGCCAGCAGGCTATCGGGAGGGAACTATGGCTACACCTTC.

The CDR3 loop reads CAISEGRTGTGPYEQYF. In DNA, the CDR3 is TGTGCCATCAGTGAGGGGAGAACCGGGACAGGGCCGTACGAGCAGTACTTC. The chain carries TRBV10-3 and TRBJ2-7; TRBD1 matches at 9 bases. This CDR3 comprises 17 residues. Germline assignment: CDR1 ENHRY and CDR2 SYGVKD. Trimming took 2 bases from V and 4 from J; bases not matched to a gene: 12.

This clone was detected only a few times. The V and J genes are TRBV19 and TRBJ1-3; TRBD1 matches 12 bases. The CDR3 is 14 residues long. CDR1 is LNHDA, CDR2 SQIVND, per germline (reference sequence). The V segment lost 10 bases and the J segment 4 bases; nucleotides outside the gene matches: 5. CDR3 protein: CATGTGGKGNTIYF. As DNA, the CDR3 is TGTGCCACCGGGACAGGGGGCAAAGGAAACACCATATATTTT. Full variable domain (rest looked up from reference TRBV19 and TRBJ1-3): DGGITQSPKYLFRKEGQNVTLSCEQNLNHDAMYWYRQDPGQGLRLIYYSQIVNDFQKGDIAEGYSVSREKKESFPLTVTSAQKNPTAFYLCATGTGGKGNTIYFGEGSWLTVV.

The chain links TRBV6-2 or TRBV6-3 to TRBJ1-1; D is possibly TRBD1 (5 bases). CDR3 size: 13 residues. CDR1 is MNHEY, CDR2 SVGEGT, per germline. The ends were cut back, 2 bases at V and 4 bases at J, with 8 bases in the middle. CDR3 sequence reads: CASSYVGATEAFF. Here the CDR3 DNA reads TGTGCCAGCAGTTACGTAGGGGCCACTGAAGCTTTCTTT.

The rearrangement joins TRBV5-1 to TRBJ2-3; 8 bases are shared with TRBD2. The CDR3 runs to 14 residues. Trimming cost V 3 bases and J 5 bases; bases outside gene matches: 5. From germline, CDR1 is SGHRS and CDR2 YFSETQ. The CDR3 here is CASSWGLGEDTQYF. The CDR3 nucleotides are TGCGCCAGCAGCTGGGGACTAGGGGAAGATACGCAGTATTTT.

This chain uses TRBV2 with TRBJ2-1; no firm D call. Germline V lookup: CDR1 SNHLY, CDR2 FYNNEI. V was cut by 5 bases and J by 0 bases, with 11 bases left in between. The CDR3 is made up of 15 amino acids. CDR3 sequence (DNA): TGTGCCAGCAGTACCAGCGCGAGCTCCTACAATGAGCAGTTCTTC. Encoded protein: CASSTSASSYNEQFF.

This clone was counted ten times or more. J is TRBJ2-3 and V is TRBV10-3; 9 nucleotides match TRBD2. The CDR3 length is 17 residues. Germline lookup yields CDR1 ENHRY and CDR2 SYGVKD. V lost 6 bases and J lost 4; bases outside the gene matches: 14. CDR3: CAIRDVMAGGPADTQYF. In DNA form, the CDR3 reads TGTGCCATCAGGGATGTTATGGCGGGGGGGCCAGCAGATACGCAGTATTTT.

This chain links TRBV10-2 with TRBJ2-3, with D tentatively TRBD1 (6 bases). Germline V gene sequence: CDR1 WSHSY, CDR2 SAAADI. The CDR3 covers 13 residues. Trimming left V 6 bases short and J 2 bases short, with 9 bases between. The CDR3 loop is CASRDSNTDTQYF. The DNA of the CDR3 is TGCGCCAGCAGGGACAGTAACACAGATACGCAGTATTTT.